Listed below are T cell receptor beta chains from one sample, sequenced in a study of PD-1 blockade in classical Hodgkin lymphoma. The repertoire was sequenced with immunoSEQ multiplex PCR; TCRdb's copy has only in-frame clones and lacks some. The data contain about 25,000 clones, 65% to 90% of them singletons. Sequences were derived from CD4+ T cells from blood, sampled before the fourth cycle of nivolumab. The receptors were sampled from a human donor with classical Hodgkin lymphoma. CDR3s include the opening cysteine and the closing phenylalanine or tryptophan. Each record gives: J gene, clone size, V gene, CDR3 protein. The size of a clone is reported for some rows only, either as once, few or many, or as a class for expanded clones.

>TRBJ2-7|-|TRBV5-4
CASSLGGDGSYEQYF
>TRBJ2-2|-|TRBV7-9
CASSFDRGITGELFF
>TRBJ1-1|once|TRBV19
CASSSGTGSWNTEAFF
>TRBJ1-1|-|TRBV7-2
CASSPRTGKTTEAFF
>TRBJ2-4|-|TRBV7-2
CASRPDGDIQYF
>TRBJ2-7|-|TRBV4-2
CASSQDTGTSGGLDEQYF
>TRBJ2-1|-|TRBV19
CASSTQQGMQFF
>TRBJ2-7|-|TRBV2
CASSQTLGSYEQYF
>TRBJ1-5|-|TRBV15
CATSRGTQNQPQHF
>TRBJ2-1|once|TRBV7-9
CATGTSGGGEQFF
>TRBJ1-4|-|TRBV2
CASSDSQNEKLFF
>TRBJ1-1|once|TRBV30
CAWSTLTEAFF
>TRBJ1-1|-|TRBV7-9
CASSQGTSGAFF
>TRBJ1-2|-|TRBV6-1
CASSVDGLYGYTF
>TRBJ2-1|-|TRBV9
CASRQGGGGEQFF
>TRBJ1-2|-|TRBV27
CASRISSTGGHGYTF
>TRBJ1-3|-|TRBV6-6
CASSYSIAQGGNTIYF
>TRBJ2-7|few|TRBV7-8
CASSFSRDPTYEQYF
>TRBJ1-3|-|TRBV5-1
CASSLRGSGNTIYF
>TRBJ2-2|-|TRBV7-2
CASSLGGQANGELFF
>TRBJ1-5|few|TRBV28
CASRSSGTDQPQHF
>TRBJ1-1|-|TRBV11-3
CASSPRPPNPNTEAFF
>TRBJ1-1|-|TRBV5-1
CASSLYSEGTEAFF
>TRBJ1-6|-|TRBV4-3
CASSPNAGISSYNSPLHF
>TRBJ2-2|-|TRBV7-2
CASSLAGTGELFF
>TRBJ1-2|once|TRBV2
CASSDGWQGGYTF
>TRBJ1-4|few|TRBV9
CASSVGDRVDEKLFF
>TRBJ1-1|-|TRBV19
CASSISGAETEAFF
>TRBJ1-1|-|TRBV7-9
CASSLARGQGIMNTEAFF
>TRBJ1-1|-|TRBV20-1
CSARALSEAFF
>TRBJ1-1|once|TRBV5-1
CASSSRGRVTEAFF
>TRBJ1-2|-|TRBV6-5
CAAGRAYGYTF
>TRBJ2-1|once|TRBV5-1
CASSDRGASYNEQFF
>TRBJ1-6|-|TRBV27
CASRSSSYNSPLHF
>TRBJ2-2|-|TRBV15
CATSQTLNTGELFF
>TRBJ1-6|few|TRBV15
CATSGDRARGSLHF
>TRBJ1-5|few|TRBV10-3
CAISGTGSGKETQHF
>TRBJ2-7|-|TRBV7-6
CASSPGVGFTYEQYF
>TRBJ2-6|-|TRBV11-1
CASSARFTGANVLTF
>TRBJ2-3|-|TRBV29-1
CSVMTGASTDTQYF
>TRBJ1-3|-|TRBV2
CASSEALRTVLSGNTIYF
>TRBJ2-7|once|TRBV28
CASSSGTGGNYEQYF
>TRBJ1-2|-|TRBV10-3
CAIRVGQGRGNYGYTF
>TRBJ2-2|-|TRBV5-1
CASRIRDSAGELFF
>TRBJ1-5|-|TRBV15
CATSRDPENQPQHF